This T cell receptor (beta chain) was documented in a study of cytomegalovirus exposure and HLA in healthy donors. Points from the study as a whole: Later analysis identified several of the most significant clusters that appeared linked to common viral pathogens. A later analysis revealed that TCR association rates differed between HLA loci, peaking at DRB1 and bottoming out at HLA-C. There were some V segments, including TRBV6-2 and TRBV6-3, excluded as indistinguishable.

The PCR made use of 60 Vbeta and 13 Jbeta primers. Only in-frame clones appear in the TCRdb table, and some are missing; sequencing was by immunoSEQ multiplex PCR. Counted here are more than 150,000 clones, over 80% occurring once; the ten biggest clones make up 1.3% to 1.5%. Germline V gene data show CDR1 as KGHSH and CDR2 as LQKENI. With 3 bases clipped from V and 2 bases from J, the junction kept 3 bases outside the gene matches. The CDR3 contains 14 residues. This clone was counted once. No antigen is known for it. Sequencing input: PBMCs. The clonotype was recovered from a girl aged 10-17 years in good health and CMV-seropositive. V is TRBV18 and J is TRBJ1-1; 7 bases are shared with TRBD1. Written as DNA, the CDR3 is TGTGCCAGCTCACCCGGGACAGACAACACTGAAGCTTTCTTT. This sequence encodes CASSPGTDNTEAFF.